Listed here is a single T cell receptor (beta chain). The sample comes from a study of Graves' ophthalmopathy and Graves' hyperthyroidism. In the study overall: Blood was drawn at initial diagnosis, before any treatment.

V gave up 5 bases and J gave up 5 bases, with 12 bases separating them. The germline CDR1 and CDR2 sequences are DFQATT and SNEGSKA (reference sequence). CDR3 size: 12 residues. No progression to ophthalmopathy over 18 months defined stable hyperthyroidism. RNA served as the template for amplifying TCR beta CDR3 regions. RT-PCR was first run with HTBI primers, then multiplex PCR in a second round. TCRdb processed the multiplex PCR reads anew with MiXCR; each CDR3 protein has one entry. The sample shows fewer than 650,000 distinct CDR3 sequences, about 20% of them seen only once. The V gene is TRBV20-1, the J gene TRBJ2-5; D call uncertain. Sequencing was done on a sample of peripheral blood. The TCR originated in a woman between 18 and 29 years old with stable Graves' hyperthyroidism. Some clones in this sample may be carry-over from other donors' samples. DNA of the CDR3: TGCAGTGCTTTGACTTCTGGGGAGACCCAGTACTTC. Protein: CSALTSGETQYF.